The sequence of this TCR beta chain was determined in a study of radiotherapy plus CTLA-4 blockade in lung cancer. Turning to the study itself: Patients showed objective responses in 18% of cases, and disease control was achieved by 30% to 35%. General observations from the study: Early blood T cell clone dynamics reportedly forecast response best, with interferon-beta. Blood-borne expansion of tumor-derived TCR clones followed radiotherapy plus ipilimumab.

The method was immunoSEQ multiplex PCR; TCRdb's version includes in-frame clones alone and lacks a portion of them. The profile shows tens of thousands of clones, 77% of them singletons. Those patients who had chemo-refractory metastatic non-small-cell lung cancer were given focal radiation along with CTLA-4 blockade through ipilimumab. On this clone itself: Its antigen is not identified.

From germline, CDR1 is SGHDN and CDR2 FVKESK. CDR3 length equals 12 residues. The sequencing here drew on peripheral blood, taken from a patient treated with radiotherapy plus ipilimumab. This chain connects TRBV14 to TRBJ2-5; D not resolved. With the DNA end fitting TRBJ2-7 better, the J assignment may be wrong. The sequence derives from a human donor with non-small cell lung cancer who had a partial response to radiotherapy plus ipilimumab. CDR3 loop: CASSQGHYEQYF. Here the CDR3 DNA reads TGTGCCAGCAGCCAGGGTCACTACGAGCAGTACTTC.